This T cell receptor (beta chain) was recovered during a study of blood T cell repertoires in COVID-19. Overall study context: Samples taken during acute and convalescent COVID-19 were collected in the United States, Italy and Spain.

Per the study methods: Amplifying reference gene primers gave estimates of nucleated cell counts. The table came from immunoSEQ multiplex PCR; TCRdb's copy has only in-frame clones and leaves some out. V and J calls and clone size follow that table, whereas D and trimming were derived from the DNA. The sample yields some 200,000 clones, 88% seen once. V lost 3 bases and J lost 4, with 12 bases in between. Germline V gene data show CDR1 as KGHSH and CDR2 as LQKENI. This CDR3 spans 14 amino acids. The clonotype originates from a man in his forties or fifties with active or convalescent COVID-19. The material sequenced was peripheral blood. V usage is TRBV18 and J usage is TRBJ1-1; perhaps TRBD1 as D (6 bases). The chain's CDR3 is CASSPLDRSTEAFF. The CDR3 coding sequence is TGTGCCAGCTCACCCCTCGACAGGAGCACTGAAGCTTTCTTT.